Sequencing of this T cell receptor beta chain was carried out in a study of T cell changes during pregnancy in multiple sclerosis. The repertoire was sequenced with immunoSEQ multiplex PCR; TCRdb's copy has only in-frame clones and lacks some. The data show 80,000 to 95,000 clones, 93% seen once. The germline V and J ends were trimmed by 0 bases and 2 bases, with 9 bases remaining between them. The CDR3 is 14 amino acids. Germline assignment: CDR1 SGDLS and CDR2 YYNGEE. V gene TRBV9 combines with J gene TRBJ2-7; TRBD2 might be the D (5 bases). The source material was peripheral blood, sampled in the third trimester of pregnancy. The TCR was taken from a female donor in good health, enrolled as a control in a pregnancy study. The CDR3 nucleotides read TGTGCCAGCAGCGTAGCTCGGGGTACCTACGAGCAGTACTTC. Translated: CASSVARGTYEQYF.